The sequence of this T cell receptor (beta chain) was determined in a study of PD-1 blockade in classical Hodgkin lymphoma (dated by TCRdb to the early 2020s). Regarding the research as a whole: Nivolumab dosing was 3 mg/kg intravenously every 2 weeks, continuing until either disease progression or unacceptable toxicity. The study used CyTOF and TCR beta sequencing to define a peripheral blood immune signature of response to PD-1 blockade in classical Hodgkin lymphoma.

Genomic DNA was isolated using the Qiagen DNeasy kit from unsorted PBMCs as well as from negatively selected CD4+ and CD8+ fractions. TCR beta CDR3 regions were subjected to amplification by immunoSEQ multiplex PCR with primers that anneal to V and J segments. A synthetic immune receptor repertoire was used to minimize amplification bias, and remaining bias was computationally removed after sequencing. From the authors' description of their analysis: Custom Python scripts were used to quantify repertoire diversity as the Shannon entropy index. Unsorted, CD4+ and CD8+ repertoires were analyzed separately, except for combined analyses in which CD4+ and CD8+ sequences were merged in silico. Clonal expansion was defined as a frequency increase of at least 2-fold after treatment compared with C1D1, and clones undetected at baseline were assigned a pseudocount of 0.5. Clones with 0 or 1 copy at C1D1 were classified as singleton clones, and clones with 2 or more copies were classified as non-singleton clones. Clones expanded in unsorted samples were labelled as CD4+, CD8+ or unknown by matching protein sequences in sorted samples from the same patient. Wilcoxon tests on paired samples were used to test changes in diversity from C1D1 to C4D1. In TCRdb, the immuneACCESS table is reduced to in-frame sequences with V and J assigned. These tables do not hold every clone; where another copy was compared, an unresolved V gene accounts for under half, and the others remain unexplained. The D gene and trimming were derived from the DNA, and the V and J assignments and clone size from that table. In all, the sample holds 60,000 to 65,000 clones, and around 89% of those were seen once. The ten biggest clones cover around 13% of the sample.

Counted from cysteine to phenylalanine, this CDR3 has 14 amino acids. The DNA shown is the 42-base CDR3, in frame from base 1. The germline V gene provides CDR1 SGHDT and CDR2 YYEEEE. V is pruned by 4 bases and J by 5 bases, leaving 8 bases of the junction without a gene match. The time point label of this sample denotes: cycle 1 day 1 (C1D1), immediately before nivolumab initiation. All trial patients had relapsed after autologous stem cell transplantation, with cohorts A, B and C differing in prior brentuximab vedotin exposure. The trial cohort was composed of roughly 60 patients with relapsed/refractory classical Hodgkin lymphoma, for whom complete response, partial response or progressive disease was recorded as best overall response. Trial patients were treated with single-agent nivolumab in the multi-cohort phase II CheckMate 205 trial. An independent review committee assessed best overall response by applying the 2007 International Working Group response criteria. PBMCs from the trial were collected at three points: immediately before nivolumab initiation (C1D1), and during therapy at cycle 2 day 1 and cycle 4 day 1. Peripheral blood was collected in 8 mL Vacutainer Cell Preparation Tubes, from which PBMCs were isolated by centrifugation and then cryopreserved.

Results and caveats for the whole study, not just this receptor: Trial patients achieving complete response had baseline diversity similar to newly diagnosed patients, whereas partial responders and progressors had significantly lower diversity. A significant rise by C4D1 was seen in CD4+ but not CD8+ TCR diversity (p=0.0027 vs p=0.16), with the rise being most apparent in complete responders (p=0.02). The study covered only a single clinical trial cohort, and the causes of the repertoire differences, possibly disease activity or prior therapy, were still not defined. Baseline TCR diversity was reported as lower in newly diagnosed patients than in healthy donors, and lower still in relapsed/refractory patients. Diversity was lower in patients who began nivolumab less than 1 year after ASCT, so these patients were left out of later analyses to avoid confounding by immune reconstitution.

In the case of this clone: Which antigen it targets is not known. Per-nucleotide qualities are absent, and no much larger clonotype sits a single base away.

Recombination joined TRBV5-6 with TRBJ1-2; 7 nucleotides in the junction match TRBD1. This material consisted of peripheral blood mononuclear cells (PBMCs), taken at baseline. The sequence was collected from a human donor with classical Hodgkin lymphoma. The CDR3 in this case is CASSNTDRLYGYTF. The DNA reads as follows: TGTGCCAGCAGCAATACGGACAGGCTATATGGCTACACCTTC.